This entry features one T cell receptor (beta chain) sequence. The target antigen is unknown. This table comes from immunoSEQ multiplex PCR, and its TCRdb copy is limited to in-frame clones, with some not included. The sample records about 100,000 clones, around 84% being singletons. From germline, CDR1 is SGHAT and CDR2 FQNNGV. The CDR3 loop spans 13 amino acids. The V end was cut by 5 bases, the J end by 2 bases, with 9 bases between. The data are from a study of T cell responses to AZD1222 COVID-19 vaccine. Study results and limitations: Without day 14 samples, only post-peak T cell repertoires were studied.

The starting material was peripheral blood, obtained on day 0 of AZD1222 vaccination. The sequence derives from an adult in good health. The gene calls are TRBV11-2 and TRBJ1-2; TRBD1 might be the D (6 bases). CDR3 sequence reads: CASSNGGNYGYTF. Here the CDR3 DNA reads TGTGCCAGCAGCAATGGGGGCAACTATGGCTACACCTTC. Based on the CDR3 plus reference TRBV11-2 and TRBJ1-2, the full variable domain is EAGVAQSPRYKIIEKRQSVAFWCNPISGHATLYWYQQILGQGPKLLIQFQNNGVVDDSQLPKDRFSAERLKGVDSTLKIQPAKLEDSAVYLCASSNGGNYGYTFGSGTRLTVV.